Shown below are 8 T cell receptor beta chains from a single sample sequenced in a study of shared clonotypes between healthy human individuals. Sequencing used immunoSEQ multiplex PCR; TCRdb keeps in-frame clones, though not all of them. This sample carries roughly 2.2 million clones, 80% to 95% of them seen once, and the ten largest clones take around 0.38%. Sequencing was performed on naive CD4+ T cells from PBMCs. Specified subset: CD45RA+ positively selected. Receptors were obtained from a man between 18 and 35 years old in good health. Some clones in this sample may be carry-over from other donors' samples.

DNA for the CDR3: TGCGCCAGCAGCCGGGCAGGGAGCCGAGGAAACACCATATATTTT. This translates into CASSRAGSRGNTIYF. The chain has TRBV5-1 and TRBJ1-3, with TRBD1 as a possible D gene (5 bases). The germline V gene has CDR1 SGHRS and CDR2 YFSETQ. V was shortened by 4 bases and J by 4 bases, with 15 bases between the two germline ends. The CDR3 covers 15 residues.

Remarks on this clone: Other DNA variants within this sample encode the same CDR3. The chain is built from TRBV29-1 and TRBJ1-1; perhaps TRBD1 as D (6 bases). This CDR3 has 13 residues. Trimming took 3 bases from V and 0 from J, leaving 8 bases between them. Germline V gene lookup returns CDR1 SQVTM and CDR2 ANQGSEA. In nucleotides, the CDR3 is TGCAGCGTTGAGGGACATCTGAACACTGAAGCTTTCTTT. As protein: CSVEGHLNTEAFF.

For the CDR3, the DNA is TGCGCCAGCAGCTTGGACGTGGGGGGCACTGAAGCTTTCTTT. The encoded protein is CASSLDVGGTEAFF. This chain joins TRBV5-1 and TRBJ1-1; D is perhaps TRBD1 (5 bases). Germline CDR1 reads SGHRS; CDR2 reads YFSETQ. The CDR3 is made up of 14 amino acids. V shed 0 bases and J shed 4 bases, with 10 bases lying between them. The whole variable domain, filled in from reference TRBV5-1 and TRBJ1-1, reads KAGVTQTPRYLIKTRGQQVTLSCSPISGHRSVSWYQQTPGQGLQFLFEYFSETQRNKGNFPGRFSGRQFSNSRSEMNVSTLELGDSALYLCASSLDVGGTEAFFGQGTRLTVV.

The J gene is TRBJ1-2, the V gene TRBV12-2; the table's D gene call, TRBD1, was not cross checked with the DNA. TRBV12-2 is annotated as a pseudogene. The CDR3 covers 18 residues. CDR3 in DNA: TGTGCAAGTCGCTTAGAAGGGGACAGGGGCCCCAATAACTATGGCTACACCTTC. Protein sequence: CASRLEGDRGPNNYGYTF.

The genes are TRBV5-6 and TRBJ2-2, with D perhaps TRBD2 (5 bases). The CDR3 is 16 residues long. Trimming left V 1 base short and J 2 bases short, with 12 bases between. Germline V gene sequence: CDR1 SGHDT, CDR2 YYEEEE. Here the CDR3 reads CASSLYETTNTGELFF. For the CDR3, the DNA is TGTGCCAGCAGCTTGTATGAGACTACCAACACCGGGGAGCTGTTTTTT.

The V call is TRBV27, the J call TRBJ1-2, with TRBD1 as a possible D gene (6 bases). Germline V gene sequence: CDR1 MNHEY, CDR2 SMNVEV (reference sequence). Trimming removed 5 bases at V and 3 bases at J, with 13 bases between. The CDR3 length is 14 residues. The CDR3 coding sequence is TGTGCCAGCAGTCCCCATACAGGGTACTATGGCTACACCTTC. As protein: CASSPHTGYYGYTF.

Of note for this clone: One end of the junction is discordant with germline, which a read error may explain. The same CDR3 can be traced to other DNA sequences in this sample. The chain employs TRBV9 and TRBJ2-2; D is unclear. This CDR3 has 12 residues. Germline-derived CDR1 and CDR2 are SGDLS and YYNGEE. The CDR3 reads CASSVDTGELFF. In DNA form, the CDR3 reads TGTGCCAGCAGTGTAGACACCGGGGAGCTGTTTTTT. The full variable domain, with the rest looked up from reference TRBV9 and TRBJ2-2, is DSGVTQTPKHLITATGQRVTLRCSPRSGDLSVYWYQQSLDQGLQFLIQYYNGEERAKGNILERFSAQQFPDLHSELNLSSLELGDSALYFCASSVDTGELFFGEGSRLTVL.

The chain links TRBV6-5 to TRBJ1-6; weak D call: TRBD1 (5 bases). This CDR3 has 14 amino acids. CDR1 is MNHEY and CDR2 is SVGAGI in the germline V gene. Trimming pared 2 bases from V and 9 bases from J, leaving 11 bases between. The CDR3 loop reads CASSYRGLVSPLHF. The CDR3 nucleotides read TGTGCCAGCAGTTACAGGGGATTGGTTTCACCCCTCCACTTT.